These 25 T cell receptor beta chains originate from one sample sequenced in a study of cytomegalovirus exposure and HLA in healthy donors. Vbeta (60) and Jbeta (13) primers were used in the PCR. The table came from immunoSEQ multiplex PCR; TCRdb's copy has only in-frame clones and leaves some out. The table has 100,000 to 150,000 clones, about 74% seen once. The sample consisted of PBMCs. Receptor source: a woman aged 50 to 60 in good health and CMV-seropositive.

This clone has just a few counts. The gene calls are TRBV9 and TRBJ2-7; no reliable D call. CDR1 and CDR2 (germline): SGDLS, YYNGEE. The V gene lost 7 bases and the J gene lost 6 bases, with 11 bases spanning the gap. CDR3 length: 11 residues. The CDR3 region is CASAADLEQYF. The CDR3 DNA follows: TGTGCCAGCGCGGCGGATCTCGAGCAGTACTTC. The entire variable domain, with the rest obtained from reference TRBV9 and TRBJ2-7, is as follows: DSGVTQTPKHLITATGQRVTLRCSPRSGDLSVYWYQQSLDQGLQFLIQYYNGEERAKGNILERFSAQQFPDLHSELNLSSLELGDSALYFCASAADLEQYFGPGTRLTVT.

This chain uses TRBV4-3 with TRBJ1-2, with 7 nucleotides matching TRBD1. This CDR3 is built from 15 residues. V lost 5 bases to trimming and J lost 4 bases; unmatched junction nucleotides: 10. CDR1 is LGHNA and CDR2 is YSLEER in the germline V gene. The CDR3 protein is CASSESTGQGYGYTF. The CDR3, as DNA: TGCGCCAGCAGCGAATCGACAGGGCAGGGCTATGGCTACACCTTC.

This clone was observed a few times. The CDR3 region is CASNHKQGGETQYF. The CDR3, as DNA: TGTGCCAGCAATCATAAACAGGGGGGAGAGACCCAGTACTTC. This chain joins TRBV6-5 and TRBJ2-5, with TRBD1 matching over 8 bases. Trimming removed 7 bases from V and 4 bases from J; junction bases left unmatched: 8. CDR3 length: 14 amino acids. Germline CDR1 MNHEY, CDR2 SVGAGI.

The chain carries TRBV9 and TRBJ2-3, with 8 positions matching TRBD2. The CDR3 is 15 residues long. CDR1 SGDLS and CDR2 YYNGEE come from the germline V gene. The V and J ends lost 2 bases and 0 bases, in that order; junction bases with no gene match: 2. The CDR3 region has the DNA TGTGCCAGCAGCGTTAGCGGGGAAAGCACAGATACGCAGTATTTT. It yields the protein CASSVSGESTDTQYF.

The chain links TRBV4-1 to TRBJ2-2; tentatively, D is TRBD2 (6 bases). With 2 bases removed from V and 7 bases from J, the gap between germline ends came to 20 bases. CDR1 is MGHRA, CDR2 YSYEKL, per germline. The CDR3 consists of 17 residues. The CDR3 DNA follows: TGCGCCAGCAGCCAACCCCTTCCCCGGGGAGGCAGCGGGGAGCTGTTTTTT. Protein: CASSQPLPRGGSGELFF.

The CDR3 coding sequence is TGTGCCAGCAGCTCCGCCGTTGGCGGGGACTCCTACGAGCAGTACTTC. It codes for CASSSAVGGDSYEQYF. The genes are TRBV5-6 and TRBJ2-7, with TRBD2 as a possible D gene (6 bases). The CDR3 runs to 16 residues. V was trimmed by 3 bases and J by 0 bases, leaving 16 bases between them. Germline V gene sequence: CDR1 SGHDT, CDR2 YYEEEE.

The chain couples TRBV2 to TRBJ2-6; no firm D call. Between the trimmed V and J ends, which lost 10 bases and 4 bases, there was a span of 5 bases. This CDR3 contains 11 residues. Germline V gene sequence: CDR1 SNHLY, CDR2 FYNNEI. Here the CDR3 reads CATAGANVLTF. CDR3 bases: TGTGCCACCGCGGGGGCCAACGTCCTGACTTTC.

The rearrangement uses TRBV5-8 and TRBJ2-5; 8 positions agree with TRBD2. CDR1 and CDR2 from the germline V gene are SGHTS and YDEGEE. The CDR3 extends over 16 amino acids. Trimming took 4 bases from V and 5 from J; bases not matched to a gene: 13. The CDR3 DNA reads as TGTGCCAGCAGCGTCACACTAGCGGCCTTAGGGGAGACCCAGTACTTC. This translates into CASSVTLAALGETQYF.

The rearrangement links TRBV18 to TRBJ1-5; no definite D call. The V gene lost 3 bases and the J gene lost 4 bases, with 10 bases spanning the gap. From germline, CDR1 is KGHSH and CDR2 LQKENI. This CDR3 is built from 14 residues. The CDR3 sequence is CASSPRAGNQPQHF. The CDR3 DNA sequence: TGTGCCAGCTCACCCCGAGCGGGAAATCAGCCCCAGCATTTT.

The chain combines TRBV5-6 with TRBJ2-7; the D gene is possibly TRBD1 (5 bases). From germline, CDR1 is SGHDT and CDR2 YYEEEE. There are 13 residues in the CDR3. The V end lost 4 bases, the J end lost 6 bases, and 14 bases lay between the germline ends. The CDR3 protein is CASSLQGPLEQYF. In DNA, the CDR3 is TGTGCCAGCAGCCTGCAGGGCCCCCTCGAGCAGTACTTC.

The chain carries TRBV7-2 and TRBJ1-2, with D unclear. The CDR3 runs 13 residues. Trimming took off 5 bases at V and 0 bases at J, with 7 bases between the two ends. Germline V lookup: CDR1 SGHTA, CDR2 FQGNSA. CDR3 in DNA: TGTGCCAGCAGCCCAGAAGCTAACTATGGCTACACCTTC. Protein sequence: CASSPEANYGYTF.

This sequence joins TRBV4-2 and TRBJ1-5, with D maybe TRBD1 (5 bases). This CDR3 comprises 14 residues. Trimming stripped 0 bases from V and 7 bases from J, with 10 bases between. The germline V gene encodes CDR1 LGHNA and CDR2 YNFKEQ. DNA for the CDR3: TGTGCCAGCAGCCAAGATCAGGGAATGCAGCCCCAGCATTTT. Translation: CASSQDQGMQPQHF.

The V gene is TRBV4-2, the J gene TRBJ2-2; D is possibly TRBD2 (6 bases). Germline CDR1 LGHNA, CDR2 YNFKEQ. The CDR3 extends over 15 amino acids. V dropped 3 bases and J dropped 4 bases, with 12 bases sitting between them. CDR3 amino acids: CASSQAGRSTGELFF. The CDR3 nucleotides are TGTGCCAGCAGCCAGGCGGGGAGATCCACCGGGGAGCTGTTTTTT.

This clone was counted once. The chain carries TRBV5-4 and TRBJ2-7; D is perhaps TRBD1 (6 bases). The V gene lost 4 bases and the J gene lost 6 bases, with 17 bases spanning the gap. Per the germline V gene, CDR1 is SGHNT and CDR2 is YYREEE (reference sequence). The CDR3 length is 14 residues. CDR3 amino acids: CASSGHTGPSEQYF. CDR3 nucleotide sequence: TGTGCCAGCAGCGGCCACACAGGGCCTAGCGAGCAGTACTTC. Full variable domain (rest looked up from reference TRBV5-4 and TRBJ2-7): ETGVTQSPTHLIKTRGQQVTLRCSSQSGHNTVSWYQQALGQGPQFIFQYYREEENGRGNFPPRFSGLQFPNYSSELNVNALELDDSALYLCASSGHTGPSEQYFGPGTRLTVT.

The chain combines TRBV29-1 with TRBJ2-2; D gene ambiguous. This CDR3 is built from 11 residues. V lost 4 bases and J lost 7, with 7 bases in between. Germline V gene sequence: CDR1 SQVTM, CDR2 ANQGSEA. As DNA, the CDR3 is TGCAGCGTTGCTATCGTCGGGGAGCTGTTTTTT. It is translated as CSVAIVGELFF.

The V and J genes are TRBV7-2 and TRBJ1-4; 10 nucleotides agree with TRBD1. The ends lost 5 bases at V and 8 bases at J; junction bases unmatched: 5. The CDR3 contains 14 residues. CDR1 is SGHTA, CDR2 FQGNSA, per germline. The DNA of the CDR3 is TGTGCCAGCAGCCCAGACAGGGGGCTCGAAAAACTGTTTTTT. Amino acids: CASSPDRGLEKLFF.

The chain employs TRBV4-1 and TRBJ2-5, with 11 bases lining up with TRBD2. Germline CDR1 MGHRA, CDR2 YSYEKL. CDR3 length: 16 residues. J lost 3 bases, V lost 5 bases, and 8 bases had no gene match. CDR3 DNA: TGCGCCAGCAGCTGGACAGGGACTAGCGGAGAAGAGACCCAGTACTTC. Translation gives CASSWTGTSGEETQYF.

The chain is built from TRBV12-2 and TRBJ2-1; the table's D call TRBD2 went unverified against the DNA. TRBV12-2 is listed as a pseudogene. The CDR3 covers 14 residues. For the CDR3, the DNA is TGTGCAAGTCGCTTAAGGGACTGCCCCAATGAGCAGTTCTTC. Translated, it gives CASRLRDCPNEQFF.

V gene TRBV28 combines with J gene TRBJ2-6; D unclear. The germline V gene has CDR1 MDHEN and CDR2 SYDVKM. The CDR3 covers 13 residues. Trimming shortened V by 11 bases and J by 0 bases, and 8 bases separated the two germline ends. CDR3 in amino acids: CASRSSGANVLTF. In DNA, the CDR3 is TGTGCCTCCCGGAGCTCTGGGGCCAACGTCCTGACTTTC.

CDR3 bases: TGCGCCAGCATACGATTAGCGGGGCTGAGCTCCTACAATGAGCAGTTCTTC. It codes for CASIRLAGLSSYNEQFF. This chain joins TRBV10-1 and TRBJ2-1, with 8 bases aligning to TRBD2. CDR3 length equals 17 residues. V shed 7 bases, J shed 0 bases, and the junction held 11 bases outside the gene matches. CDR1 and CDR2 (germline): WNHNN, SYGVQD (reference sequence).

The rearrangement uses TRBV9 and TRBJ1-1; D is ambiguous. V dropped 0 bases and J dropped 3 bases, with 12 bases sitting between them. The CDR3 runs to 15 residues. CDR1 and CDR2 from the germline V gene are SGDLS and YYNGEE. CDR3 in DNA: TGTGCCAGCAGCGTAGGAGGCCTTCTGGACACTGAAGCTTTCTTT. This sequence encodes CASSVGGLLDTEAFF.

This clone was recorded only once. V is TRBV15 and J is TRBJ2-5; weak D call: TRBD2 (5 bases). With 5 bases removed from V and 0 bases from J, the gap between germline ends came to 10 bases. This CDR3 region has 14 residues. CDR1 and CDR2 (germline): LNHNV, YYDKDF (reference sequence). CDR3 in amino acids: CATSVGLHQETQYF. The CDR3 DNA is TGTGCCACCAGCGTCGGACTGCACCAAGAGACCCAGTACTTC.

This rearrangement joins TRBV10-3 to TRBJ2-7, with D possibly matching TRBD1 (5 bases). Germline V CDR1 and CDR2: ENHRY, SYGVKD. Trimming took 6 bases from V and 7 from J, leaving 16 bases between them. The CDR3 has 13 amino acids. The CDR3 DNA reads as TGTGCCATCAGGGCCCCAGGGTCGGAAGAGCAGTACTTC. Amino acid sequence: CAIRAPGSEEQYF.

The rearrangement joins TRBV4-2 to TRBJ2-2, with 8 bases fitting TRBD2. The CDR3 is made up of 15 amino acids. With 0 bases clipped from V and 6 bases from J, the junction kept 3 bases outside the gene matches. Germline assignment: CDR1 LGHNA and CDR2 YNFKEQ. The CDR3 DNA is TGTGCCAGCAGCCAAGATCCGGGGGGGGCCGGGGAGCTGTTTTTT. This gives the protein CASSQDPGGAGELFF.

This clone was found a few times. The rearrangement uses TRBV5-1 and TRBJ2-3, with 11 positions matching TRBD2. The CDR3 length is 16 residues. The J segment lost 0 bases and the V segment lost 4 bases, leaving 4 bases of the junction unmatched. Germline V gives CDR1 SGHRS, CDR2 YFSETQ. The CDR3 region has the DNA TGCGCCAGCAGCGAAATAGCGGGGGGGAGCACAGATACGCAGTATTTT. Translating it yields CASSEIAGGSTDTQYF.